The clone carrying this T cell receptor beta chain was counted only a few times. Its antigen remains unidentified. The sample originates from a study of T cell repertoires in cytomegalovirus infection. On the study more broadly: Both CMV infection and a matching HLA type were indicated by public TCR beta signatures. The study, taken as a whole, reports: People with CMV and the relevant HLA were identified by cumulative public TCR beta family frequency. Clonotype analysis showed dominance of the ex vivo response by HLA-C-restricted CMV-specific TCR beta clonotypes.

The CDR3 contains 15 residues. The V end was cut by 3 bases, the J end by 1 base, with 13 bases between. Germline V gene data show CDR1 as SGHRS and CDR2 as YFSETQ. In TCRdb, the reads were re-called with MiXCR into one record per CDR3 protein. In the table there are fewer than 200,000 distinct CDR3 sequences, roughly 19% of which are singletons. V usage is TRBV5-1 and J usage is TRBJ1-1, with a weak D call TRBD1 (5 bases). The specimen sequenced was PBMCs. This receptor was identified in a human donor in good health (CMV status not recorded). Some clones in this sample may be carry-over from other donors' samples. The CDR3 sequence is CASSSRGRTNTEAFF. CDR3 nucleotides: TGCGCCAGCAGCTCGCGGGGGAGGACGAACACTGAAGCTTTCTTT. Full variable domain (outside the CDR3, taken from reference TRBV5-1 and TRBJ1-1): KAGVTQTPRYLIKTRGQQVTLSCSPISGHRSVSWYQQTPGQGLQFLFEYFSETQRNKGNFPGRFSGRQFSNSRSEMNVSTLELGDSALYLCASSSRGRTNTEAFFGQGTRLTVV.